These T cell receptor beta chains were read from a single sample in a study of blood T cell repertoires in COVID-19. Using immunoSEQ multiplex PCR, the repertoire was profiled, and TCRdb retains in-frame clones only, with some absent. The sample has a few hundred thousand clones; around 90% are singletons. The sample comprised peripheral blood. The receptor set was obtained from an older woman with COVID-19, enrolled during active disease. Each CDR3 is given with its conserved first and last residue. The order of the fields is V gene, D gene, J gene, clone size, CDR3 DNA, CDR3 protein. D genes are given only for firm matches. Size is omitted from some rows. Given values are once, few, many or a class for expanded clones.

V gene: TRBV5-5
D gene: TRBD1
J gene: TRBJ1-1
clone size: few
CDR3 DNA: TGTGCCAGCAGCTTGAGACAGGGCGGTCTGGGTGCCACTGAAGCTTTCTTT
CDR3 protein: CASSLRQGGLGATEAFF

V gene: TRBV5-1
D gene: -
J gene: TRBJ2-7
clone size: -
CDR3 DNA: TGCGCCAGCAGCATAAGGTCCGGACTGGGGACCTACGAGCAGTACTTC
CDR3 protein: CASSIRSGLGTYEQYF

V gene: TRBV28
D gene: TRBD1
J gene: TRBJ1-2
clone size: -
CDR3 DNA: TGTGCCAGCGTTACGGGACAGGGGAACTATGGCTACACCTTC
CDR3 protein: CASVTGQGNYGYTF

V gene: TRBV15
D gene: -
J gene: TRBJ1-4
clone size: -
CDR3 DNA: TGTGCCACCAGCAGAGATAACGGTGAAAAACTGTTTTTT
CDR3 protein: CATSRDNGEKLFF

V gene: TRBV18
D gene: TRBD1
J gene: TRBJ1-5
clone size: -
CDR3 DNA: TGTGCCAGCTCCACGACAGGGTTTAGCAATCAGCCCCAGCATTTT
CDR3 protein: CASSTTGFSNQPQHF

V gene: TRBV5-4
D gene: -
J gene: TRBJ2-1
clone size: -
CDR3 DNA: TGTGCCAGCAGCTTGGCGGCCAGGGGCTACAATGAGCAGTTCTTC
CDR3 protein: CASSLAARGYNEQFF

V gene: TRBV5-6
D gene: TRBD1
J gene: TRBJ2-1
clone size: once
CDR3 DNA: TGTGCCAGCAGCTTTCGTGGGACAGGCGCCTACAATGAGCAGTTCTTC
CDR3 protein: CASSFRGTGAYNEQFF

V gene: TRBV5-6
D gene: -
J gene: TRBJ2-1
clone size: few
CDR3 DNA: TGTGCCAGCAGCTTTAGAGGTAGCGGAGGGAATGAGCAGTTCTTC
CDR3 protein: CASSFRGSGGNEQFF

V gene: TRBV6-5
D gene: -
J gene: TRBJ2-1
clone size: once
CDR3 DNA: TGTGCCAGCAGTTACTCCAGGGTTTATGAGCAGTTCTTC
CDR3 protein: CASSYSRVYEQFF

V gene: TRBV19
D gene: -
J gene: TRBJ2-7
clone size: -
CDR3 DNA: TGTGCCAGCCGGCTCGGGCAGGGGTTTGGCGAGCAGTACTTC
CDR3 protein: CASRLGQGFGEQYF

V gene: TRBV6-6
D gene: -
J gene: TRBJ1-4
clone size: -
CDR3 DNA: TGTGCCAGCATACAAAATGAAAAACTGTTTTTT
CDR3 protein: CASIQNEKLFF

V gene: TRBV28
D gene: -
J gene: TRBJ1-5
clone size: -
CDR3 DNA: TGTGCCATTGCCCGAGGGGGGGTCCTTAATAGCAATCAGCCCCAGCATTTT
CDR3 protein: CAIARGGVLNSNQPQHF

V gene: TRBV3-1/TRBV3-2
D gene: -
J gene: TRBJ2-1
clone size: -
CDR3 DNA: TGTGCCAGCAGCCAAGATCTTGTGACTTACGAGCAGTTCTTC
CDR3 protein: CASSQDLVTYEQFF

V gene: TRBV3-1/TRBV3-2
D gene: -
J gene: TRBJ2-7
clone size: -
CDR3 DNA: TGTGCCAGCAGCCAAGATCAAGGGGGCTACGAGCAGTACTTC
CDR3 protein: CASSQDQGGYEQYF

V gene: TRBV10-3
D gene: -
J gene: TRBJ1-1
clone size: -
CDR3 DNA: TGTGCCATCAGTGTTCAGGGGTACACTGAAGCTTTCTTT
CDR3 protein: CAISVQGYTEAFF

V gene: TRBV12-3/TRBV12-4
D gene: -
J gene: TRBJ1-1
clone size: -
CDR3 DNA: TGTGCCAGCAACCGACAGGATAGCACTGAAGCTTTCTTT
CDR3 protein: CASNRQDSTEAFF

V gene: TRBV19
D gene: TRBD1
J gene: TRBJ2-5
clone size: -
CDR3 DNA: TGTGCCAGCCGGGACAGGGGTATAGAGACCCAGTACTTC
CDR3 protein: CASRDRGIETQYF

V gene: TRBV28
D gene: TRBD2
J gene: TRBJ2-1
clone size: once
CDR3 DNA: TGTGCCAGCAGACGCAGGACTAGCGGGAACAATGAGCAGTTCTTC
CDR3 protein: CASRRRTSGNNEQFF

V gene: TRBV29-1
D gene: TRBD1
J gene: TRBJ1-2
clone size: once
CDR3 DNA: TGCAGCGCCCAGACAGGGCTTGGCTATGGCTACACCTTC
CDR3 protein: CSAQTGLGYGYTF

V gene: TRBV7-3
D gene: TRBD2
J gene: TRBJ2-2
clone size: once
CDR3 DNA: TGTGCCAGCAGCTTTCGCAGATGGACTAGCGGGGTCGCGAACACCGGGGAGCTGTTTTTT
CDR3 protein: CASSFRRWTSGVANTGELFF

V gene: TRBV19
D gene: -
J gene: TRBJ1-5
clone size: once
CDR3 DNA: TGTGCCAGTAGATCCGGTCAGGGATCGGGCAATCAGCCCCAGCATTTT
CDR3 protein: CASRSGQGSGNQPQHF

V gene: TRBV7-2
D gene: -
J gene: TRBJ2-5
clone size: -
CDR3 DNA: TGTGCCAGCAGCTTAGGACCAACGGAGGCCCAGTACTTC
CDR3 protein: CASSLGPTEAQYF

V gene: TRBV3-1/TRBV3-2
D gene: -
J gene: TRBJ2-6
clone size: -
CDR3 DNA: TGTGCCAGCAGCCAACCTAAGGGGGGGAATGGGGCCAACGTCCTGACTTTC
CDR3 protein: CASSQPKGGNGANVLTF

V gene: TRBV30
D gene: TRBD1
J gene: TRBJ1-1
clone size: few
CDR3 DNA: TGTGCCTGGGGACAGGGGGACACTGAAGCTTTCTTT
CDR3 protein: CAWGQGDTEAFF

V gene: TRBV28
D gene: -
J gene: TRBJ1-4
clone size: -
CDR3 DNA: TGTGCCAGCAGTTTAAGTATCCAGGGGTCGGAAAAACTGTTTTTT
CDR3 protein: CASSLSIQGSEKLFF

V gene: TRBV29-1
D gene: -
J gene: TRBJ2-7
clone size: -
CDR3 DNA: TGCAGCGTTGGTGGACAGTCGAGCTCCTACGAGCAGTACTTC
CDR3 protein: CSVGGQSSSYEQYF

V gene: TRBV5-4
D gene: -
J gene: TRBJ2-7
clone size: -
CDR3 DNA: TGTGCCAGCAGTAATTCCTACGAGCAGTACTTC
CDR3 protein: CASSNSYEQYF

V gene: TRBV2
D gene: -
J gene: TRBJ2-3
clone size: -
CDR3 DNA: TGTGCCAGCAGTGAAGCGCTTCCGAGAACAGATACGCAGTATTTT
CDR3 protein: CASSEALPRTDTQYF

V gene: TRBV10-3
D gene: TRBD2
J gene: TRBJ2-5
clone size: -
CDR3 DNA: TGTGCCATCAGTAATCTAGCGGGAGAGGGTCCAGAGACCCAGTACTTC
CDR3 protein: CAISNLAGEGPETQYF

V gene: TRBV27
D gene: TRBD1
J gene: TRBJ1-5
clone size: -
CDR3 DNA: TGTGCCAGCAGCCCGGGACAGGGGATGTATAGCAATCAGCCCCAGCATTTT
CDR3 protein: CASSPGQGMYSNQPQHF

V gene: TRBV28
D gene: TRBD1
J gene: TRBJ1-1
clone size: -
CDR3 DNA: TGTGCCAGCAGTTCCCATTGGGACAGGGGGGGCACTGAAGCTTTCTTT
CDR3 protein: CASSSHWDRGGTEAFF

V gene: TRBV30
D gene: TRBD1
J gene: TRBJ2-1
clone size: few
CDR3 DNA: TGTGCCTGCTCTAGGAGGGCAGGACAGGGTGAGCAGTTCTTC
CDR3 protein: CACSRRAGQGEQFF

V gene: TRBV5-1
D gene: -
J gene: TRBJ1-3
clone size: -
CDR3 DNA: TGCGCCAGCAGCCCAAACGGGGGGCCGGGAAACACCATATATTTT
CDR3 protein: CASSPNGGPGNTIYF

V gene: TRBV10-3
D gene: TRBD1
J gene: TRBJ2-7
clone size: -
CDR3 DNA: TGTGCCATCAGTGACGGGACAGGGGGCTACGAGCAGTACTTC
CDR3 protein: CAISDGTGGYEQYF

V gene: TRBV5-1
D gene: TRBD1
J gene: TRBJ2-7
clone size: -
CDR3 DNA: TGCGCCAGCAGCGAACGACGTTTGGGACAGGGGGCGAATGAGCAGTACTTC
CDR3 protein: CASSERRLGQGANEQYF

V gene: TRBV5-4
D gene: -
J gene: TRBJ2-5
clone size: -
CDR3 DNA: TGTGCCAGCAGCTTGGTGGGGGGGCCGGAGACCCAGTACTTC
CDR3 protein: CASSLVGGPETQYF

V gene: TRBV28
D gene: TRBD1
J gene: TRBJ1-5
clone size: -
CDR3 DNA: TGTGCCAGCAGTCTAATAACAGGGGTCAATCAGCCCCAGCATTTT
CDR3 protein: CASSLITGVNQPQHF

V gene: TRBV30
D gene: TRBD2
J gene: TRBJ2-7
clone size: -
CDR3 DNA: TGTGCCTGGAATTGGAGCGGGAGGGACTACGAGCAGTACTTC
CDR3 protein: CAWNWSGRDYEQYF

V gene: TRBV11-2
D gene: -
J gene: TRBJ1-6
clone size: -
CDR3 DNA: TGTGCCAGCAGCTTAAGCCAGGCGAGATATAATTCACCCCTCCACTTT
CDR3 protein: CASSLSQARYNSPLHF

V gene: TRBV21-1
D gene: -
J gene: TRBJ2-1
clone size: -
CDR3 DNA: TGTGCCAGCAGCAATTTCGGACTAGCGAACAATGAGCAGTTCTTC
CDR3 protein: CASSNFGLANNEQFF